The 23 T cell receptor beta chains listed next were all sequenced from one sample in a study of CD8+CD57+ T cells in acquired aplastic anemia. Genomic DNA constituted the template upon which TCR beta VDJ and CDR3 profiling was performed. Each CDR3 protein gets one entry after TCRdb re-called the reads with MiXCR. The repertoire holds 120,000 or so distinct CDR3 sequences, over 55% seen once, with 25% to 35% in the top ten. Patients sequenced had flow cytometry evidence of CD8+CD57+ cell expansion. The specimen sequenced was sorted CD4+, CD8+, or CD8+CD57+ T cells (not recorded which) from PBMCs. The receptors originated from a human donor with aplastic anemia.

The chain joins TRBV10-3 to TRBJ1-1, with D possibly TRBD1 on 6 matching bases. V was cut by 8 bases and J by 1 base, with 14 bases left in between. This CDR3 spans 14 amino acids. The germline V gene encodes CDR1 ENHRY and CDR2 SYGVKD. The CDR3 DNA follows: TGTGCCATCTGGAACCCGGGGGCGAACACTGAAGCTTTCTTT. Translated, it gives CAIWNPGANTEAFF.

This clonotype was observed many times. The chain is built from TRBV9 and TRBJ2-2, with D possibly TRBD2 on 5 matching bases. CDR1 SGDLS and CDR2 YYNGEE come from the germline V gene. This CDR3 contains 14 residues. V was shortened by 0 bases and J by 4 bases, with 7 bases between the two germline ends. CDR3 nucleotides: TGTGCCAGCAGCGTAGGAGGGAGCACCGGGGAGCTGTTTTTT. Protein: CASSVGGSTGELFF. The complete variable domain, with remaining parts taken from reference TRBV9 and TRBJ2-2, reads DSGVTQTPKHLITATGQRVTLRCSPRSGDLSVYWYQQSLDQGLQFLIQYYNGEERAKGNILERFSAQQFPDLHSELNLSSLELGDSALYFCASSVGGSTGELFFGEGSRLTVL.

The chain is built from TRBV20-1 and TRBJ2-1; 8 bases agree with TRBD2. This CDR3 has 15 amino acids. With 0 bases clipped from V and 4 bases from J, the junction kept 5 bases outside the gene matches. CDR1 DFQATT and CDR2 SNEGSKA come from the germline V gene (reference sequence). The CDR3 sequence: CSARESGGFYNEQFF. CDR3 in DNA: TGCAGTGCTAGAGAGTCGGGGGGGTTTTACAATGAGCAGTTCTTC.

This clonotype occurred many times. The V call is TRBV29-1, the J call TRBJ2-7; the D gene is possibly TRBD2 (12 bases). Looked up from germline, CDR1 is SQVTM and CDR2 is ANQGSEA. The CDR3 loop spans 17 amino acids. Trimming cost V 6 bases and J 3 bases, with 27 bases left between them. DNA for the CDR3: TGCAGCGTCAAGGGACAGGGGGGACTAGCGGGCTACTACGAGCAGTACTTC. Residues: CSVKGQGGLAGYYEQYF.

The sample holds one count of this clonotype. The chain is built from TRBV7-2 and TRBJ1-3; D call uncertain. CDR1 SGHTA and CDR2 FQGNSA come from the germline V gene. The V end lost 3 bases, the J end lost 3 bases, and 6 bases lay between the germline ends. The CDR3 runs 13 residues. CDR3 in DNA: TGTGCCAGCAGCTTGAACGGTGGAAACACCATATATTTT. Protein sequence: CASSLNGGNTIYF.

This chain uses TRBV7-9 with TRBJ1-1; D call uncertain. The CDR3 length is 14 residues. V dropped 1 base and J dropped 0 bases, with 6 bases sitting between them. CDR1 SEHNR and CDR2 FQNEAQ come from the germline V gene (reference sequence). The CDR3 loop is CASSLDEVNTEAFF. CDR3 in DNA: TGTGCCAGCAGCTTAGATGAGGTGAACACTGAAGCTTTCTTT. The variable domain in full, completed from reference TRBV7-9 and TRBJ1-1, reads DTGVSQNPRHKITKRGQNVTFRCDPISEHNRLYWYRQTLGQGPEFLTYFQNEAQLEKSRLLSDRFSAERPKGSFSTLEIQRTEQGDSAMYLCASSLDEVNTEAFFGQGTRLTVV.

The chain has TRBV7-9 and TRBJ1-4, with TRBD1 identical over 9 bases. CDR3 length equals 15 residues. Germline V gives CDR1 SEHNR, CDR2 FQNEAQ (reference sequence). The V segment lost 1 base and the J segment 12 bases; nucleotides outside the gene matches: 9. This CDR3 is CASSLVTGGSLELFF. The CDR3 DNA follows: TGTGCCAGCAGCTTAGTCACAGGGGGCTCATTGGAACTGTTTTTT.

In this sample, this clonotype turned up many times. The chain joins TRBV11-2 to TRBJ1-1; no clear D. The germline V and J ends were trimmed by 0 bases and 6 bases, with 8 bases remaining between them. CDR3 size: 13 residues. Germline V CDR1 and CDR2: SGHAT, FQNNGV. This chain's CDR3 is CASSLDRAAEAFF. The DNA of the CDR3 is TGTGCCAGCAGCTTAGACCGTGCGGCTGAAGCTTTCTTT.

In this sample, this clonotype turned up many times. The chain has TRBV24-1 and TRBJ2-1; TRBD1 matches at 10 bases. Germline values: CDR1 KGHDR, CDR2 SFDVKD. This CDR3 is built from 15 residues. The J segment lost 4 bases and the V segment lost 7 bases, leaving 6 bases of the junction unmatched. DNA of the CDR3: TGTGCCACCAGCTTAGGACAGGGGGGATACAATGAGCAGTTCTTC. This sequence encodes CATSLGQGGYNEQFF.

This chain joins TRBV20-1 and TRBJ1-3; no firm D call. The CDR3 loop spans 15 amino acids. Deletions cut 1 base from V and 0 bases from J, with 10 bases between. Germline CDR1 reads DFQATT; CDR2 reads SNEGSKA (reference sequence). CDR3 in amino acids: CSARGELISGNTIYF. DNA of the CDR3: TGCAGTGCTAGAGGGGAACTTATCTCTGGAAACACCATATATTTT.

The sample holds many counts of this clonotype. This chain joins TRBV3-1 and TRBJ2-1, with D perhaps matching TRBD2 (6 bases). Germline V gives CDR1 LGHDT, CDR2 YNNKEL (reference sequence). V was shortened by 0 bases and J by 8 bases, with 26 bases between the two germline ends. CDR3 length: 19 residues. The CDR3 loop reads CASSQDGLAGTRPRDEQFF. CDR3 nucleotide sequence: TGTGCCAGCAGCCAAGATGGCCTAGCCGGGACTCGTCCTCGCGATGAGCAGTTCTTC.

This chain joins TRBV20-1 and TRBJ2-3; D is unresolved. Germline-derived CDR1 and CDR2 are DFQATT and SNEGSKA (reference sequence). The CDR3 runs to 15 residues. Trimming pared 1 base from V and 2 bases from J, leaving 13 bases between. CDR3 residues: CSARAPGRDTDTQYF. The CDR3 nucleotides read TGCAGTGCTAGAGCTCCGGGTAGAGACACAGATACGCAGTATTTT.

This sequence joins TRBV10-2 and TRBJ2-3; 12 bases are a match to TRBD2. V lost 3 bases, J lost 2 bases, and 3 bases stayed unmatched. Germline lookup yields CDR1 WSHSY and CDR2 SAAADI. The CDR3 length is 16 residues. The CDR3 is CASSDWTSGVTDTQYF. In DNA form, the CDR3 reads TGCGCCAGCAGTGACTGGACTAGCGGGGTCACAGATACGCAGTATTTT.

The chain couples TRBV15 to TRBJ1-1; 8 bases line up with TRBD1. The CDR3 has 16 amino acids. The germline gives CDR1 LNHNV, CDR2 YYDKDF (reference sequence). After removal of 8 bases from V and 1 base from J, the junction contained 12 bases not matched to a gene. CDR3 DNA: TGTGCCACCGGATCCACGCGGACAGGGACGAACACTGAAGCTTTCTTT. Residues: CATGSTRTGTNTEAFF.

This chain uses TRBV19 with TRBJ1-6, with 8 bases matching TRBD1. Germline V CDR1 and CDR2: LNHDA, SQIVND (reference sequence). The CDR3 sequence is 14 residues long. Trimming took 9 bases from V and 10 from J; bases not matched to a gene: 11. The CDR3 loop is CASSLQGGRSPLHF. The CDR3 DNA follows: TGTGCCAGCAGCCTACAGGGGGGGAGGTCACCCCTCCACTTT.

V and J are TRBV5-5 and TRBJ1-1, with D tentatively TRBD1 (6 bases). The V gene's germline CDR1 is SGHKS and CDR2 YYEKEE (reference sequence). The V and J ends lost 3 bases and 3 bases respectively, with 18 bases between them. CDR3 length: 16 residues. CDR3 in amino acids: CASSWQGLGIDTEAFF. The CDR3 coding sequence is TGTGCCAGCAGCTGGCAGGGGTTGGGGATCGACACTGAAGCTTTCTTT.

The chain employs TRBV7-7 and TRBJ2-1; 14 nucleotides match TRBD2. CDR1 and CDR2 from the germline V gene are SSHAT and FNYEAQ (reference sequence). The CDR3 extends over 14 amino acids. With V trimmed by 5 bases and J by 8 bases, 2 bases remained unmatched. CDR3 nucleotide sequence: TGTGCCAGCAGCCGGACTAGCGGGGGGCATGAGCAGTTCTTC. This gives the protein CASSRTSGGHEQFF.

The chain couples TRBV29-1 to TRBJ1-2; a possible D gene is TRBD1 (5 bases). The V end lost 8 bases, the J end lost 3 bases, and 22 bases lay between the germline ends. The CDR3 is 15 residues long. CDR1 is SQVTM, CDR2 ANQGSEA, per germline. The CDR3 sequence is CSIRIWGDGDYGYTF. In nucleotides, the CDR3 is TGCAGCATCCGCATCTGGGGGGATGGCGACTATGGCTACACCTTC. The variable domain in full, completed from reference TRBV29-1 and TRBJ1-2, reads SAVISQKPSRDICQRGTSLTIQCQVDSQVTMMFWYRQQPGQSLTLIATANQGSEATYESGFVIDKFPISRPNLTFSTLTVSNMSPEDSSIYLCSIRIWGDGDYGYTFGSGTRLTVV.

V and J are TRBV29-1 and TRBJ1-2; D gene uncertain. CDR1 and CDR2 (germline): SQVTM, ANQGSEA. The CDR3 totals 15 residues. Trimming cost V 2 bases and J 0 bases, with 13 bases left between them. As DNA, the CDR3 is TGCAGCGTTGAAAGAACGGAAGGTACTAACTATGGCTACACCTTC. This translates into CSVERTEGTNYGYTF.

The DNA of the CDR3 is TGTGCCACCAGCGGCCGACTAGCGGGGGGGGAAGAGACCCAGTACTTC. The encoded protein is CATSGRLAGGEETQYF. V usage is TRBV15 and J usage is TRBJ2-5, with 14 bases lining up with TRBD2. V was pared by 5 bases and J by 3 bases, with 5 bases of the junction left unmatched. The CDR3 spans 16 residues. Germline lookup yields CDR1 LNHNV and CDR2 YYDKDF (reference sequence).

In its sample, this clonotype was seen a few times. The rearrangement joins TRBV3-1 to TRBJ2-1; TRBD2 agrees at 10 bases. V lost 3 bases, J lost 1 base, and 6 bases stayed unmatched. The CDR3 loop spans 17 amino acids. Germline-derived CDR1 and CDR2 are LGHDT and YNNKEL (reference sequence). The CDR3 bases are TGTGCCAGCAGCCAGACTAGCGGGTCTTCTTCCTACAATGAGCAGTTCTTC. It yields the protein CASSQTSGSSSYNEQFF.

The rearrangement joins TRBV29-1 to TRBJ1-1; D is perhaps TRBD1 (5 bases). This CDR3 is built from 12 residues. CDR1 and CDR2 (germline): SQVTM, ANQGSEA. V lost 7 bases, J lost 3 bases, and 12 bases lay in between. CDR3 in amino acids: CSALQGYTEAFF. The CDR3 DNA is TGCAGCGCTTTGCAGGGTTACACTGAAGCTTTCTTT.

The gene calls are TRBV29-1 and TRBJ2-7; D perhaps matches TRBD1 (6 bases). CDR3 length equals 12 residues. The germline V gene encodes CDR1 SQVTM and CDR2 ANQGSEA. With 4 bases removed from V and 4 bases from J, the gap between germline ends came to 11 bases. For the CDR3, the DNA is TGCAGCGTTGCCCCCCAGGGGTACGAGCAGTACTTC. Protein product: CSVAPQGYEQYF.